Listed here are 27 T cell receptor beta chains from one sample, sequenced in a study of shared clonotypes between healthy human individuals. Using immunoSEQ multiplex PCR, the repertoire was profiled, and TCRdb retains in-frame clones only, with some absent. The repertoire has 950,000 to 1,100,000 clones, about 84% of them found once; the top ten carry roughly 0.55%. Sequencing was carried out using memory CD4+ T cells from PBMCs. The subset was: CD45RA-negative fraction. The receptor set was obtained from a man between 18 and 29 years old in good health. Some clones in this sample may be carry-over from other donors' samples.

CDR3 in DNA: TGTGCTAGTGGTTACCCAGGGGGGGTCGACACCGGGGAGCTGTTTTTT. Amino acids: CASGYPGGVDTGELFF. The rearrangement uses TRBV12-5 and TRBJ2-2; the D gene could be TRBD1 or TRBD2 (7 bases each). The V gene's germline CDR1 is LGHNT and CDR2 FRNRAP. This CDR3 has 16 residues. The V end was cut by 4 bases, the J end by 3 bases, with 15 bases between.

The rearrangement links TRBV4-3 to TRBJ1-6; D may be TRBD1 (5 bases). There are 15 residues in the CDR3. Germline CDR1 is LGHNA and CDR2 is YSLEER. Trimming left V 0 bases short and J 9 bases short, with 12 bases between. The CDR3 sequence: CASSQEGQTGSPLHF. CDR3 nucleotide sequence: TGCGCCAGCAGCCAAGAGGGGCAGACGGGTTCACCCCTCCACTTT.

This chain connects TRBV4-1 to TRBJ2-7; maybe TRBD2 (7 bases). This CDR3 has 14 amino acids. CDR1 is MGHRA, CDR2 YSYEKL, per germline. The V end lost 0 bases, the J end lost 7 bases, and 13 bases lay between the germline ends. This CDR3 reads CASSQDRGAREQYF. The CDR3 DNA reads TGCGCCAGCAGCCAAGATCGGGGGGCGAGGGAGCAGTACTTC.

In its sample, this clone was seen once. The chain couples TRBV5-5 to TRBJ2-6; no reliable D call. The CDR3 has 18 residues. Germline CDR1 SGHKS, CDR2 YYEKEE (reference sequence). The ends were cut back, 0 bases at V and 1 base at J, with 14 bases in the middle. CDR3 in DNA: TGTGCCAGCAGCTTGGTGGGCTCCCGTATGTCTGGGGCCAACGTCCTGACTTTC. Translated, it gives CASSLVGSRMSGANVLTF.

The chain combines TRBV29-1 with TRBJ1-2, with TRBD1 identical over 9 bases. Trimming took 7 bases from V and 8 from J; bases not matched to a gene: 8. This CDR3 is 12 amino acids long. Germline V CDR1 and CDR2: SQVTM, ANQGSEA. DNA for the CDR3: TGCAGCGCTTGGGAAGGACAGGGGGGCTACACCTTC. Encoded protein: CSAWEGQGGYTF.

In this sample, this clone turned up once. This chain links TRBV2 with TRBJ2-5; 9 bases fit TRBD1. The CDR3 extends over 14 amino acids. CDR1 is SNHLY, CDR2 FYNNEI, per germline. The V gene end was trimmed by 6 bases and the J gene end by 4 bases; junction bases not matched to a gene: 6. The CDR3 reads CASRDRGGGETQYF. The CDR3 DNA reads TGTGCCAGCAGGGACAGGGGAGGGGGAGAGACCCAGTACTTC.

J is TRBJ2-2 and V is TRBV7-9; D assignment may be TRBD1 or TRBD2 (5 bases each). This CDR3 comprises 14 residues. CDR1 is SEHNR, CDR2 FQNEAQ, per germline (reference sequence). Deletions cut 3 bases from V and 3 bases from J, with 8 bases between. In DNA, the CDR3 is TGTGCCAGCAGCTTCGGGACGGACACCGGGGAGCTGTTTTTT. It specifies CASSFGTDTGELFF.

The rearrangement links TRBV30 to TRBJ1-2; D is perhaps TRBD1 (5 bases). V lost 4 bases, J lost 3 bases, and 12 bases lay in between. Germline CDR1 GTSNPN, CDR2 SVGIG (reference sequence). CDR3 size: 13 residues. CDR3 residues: CAWIPGHHYGYTF. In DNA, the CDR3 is TGTGCCTGGATACCCGGACACCACTATGGCTACACCTTC.

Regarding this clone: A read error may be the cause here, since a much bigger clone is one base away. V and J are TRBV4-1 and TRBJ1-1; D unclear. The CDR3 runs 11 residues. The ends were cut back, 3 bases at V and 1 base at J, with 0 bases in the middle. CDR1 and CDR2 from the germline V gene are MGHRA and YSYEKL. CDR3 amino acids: CASSQNTEAFF. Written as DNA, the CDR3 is TGCGCCAGCAGCCAGAACACTGAAGCTTTCTTT.

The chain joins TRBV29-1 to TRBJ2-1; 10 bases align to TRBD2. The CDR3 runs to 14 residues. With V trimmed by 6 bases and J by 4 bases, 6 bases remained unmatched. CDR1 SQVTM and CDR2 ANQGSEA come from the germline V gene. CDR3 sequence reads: CSVLAGVEYNEQFF. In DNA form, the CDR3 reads TGCAGCGTGCTAGCGGGAGTGGAGTACAATGAGCAGTTCTTC.

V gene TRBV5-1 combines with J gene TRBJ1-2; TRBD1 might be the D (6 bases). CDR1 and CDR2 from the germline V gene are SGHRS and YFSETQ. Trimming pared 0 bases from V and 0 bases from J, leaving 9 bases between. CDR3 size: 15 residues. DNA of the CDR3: TGCGCCAGCAGCTTGGGGGACAACCCTAACTATGGCTACACCTTC. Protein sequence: CASSLGDNPNYGYTF.

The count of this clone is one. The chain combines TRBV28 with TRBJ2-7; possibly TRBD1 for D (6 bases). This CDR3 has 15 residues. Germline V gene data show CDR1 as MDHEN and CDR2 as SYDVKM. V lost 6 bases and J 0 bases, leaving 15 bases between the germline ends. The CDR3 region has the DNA TGTGCCAGCAGGAGAGACAGGCGTACCTCCTACGAGCAGTACTTC. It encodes CASRRDRRTSYEQYF.

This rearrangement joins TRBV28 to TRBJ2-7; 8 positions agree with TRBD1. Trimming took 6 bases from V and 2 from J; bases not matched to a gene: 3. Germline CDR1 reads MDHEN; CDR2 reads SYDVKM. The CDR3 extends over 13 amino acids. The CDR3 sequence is CASRGQVPYEQYF. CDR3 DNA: TGTGCCAGCAGGGGACAGGTCCCCTACGAGCAGTACTTC.

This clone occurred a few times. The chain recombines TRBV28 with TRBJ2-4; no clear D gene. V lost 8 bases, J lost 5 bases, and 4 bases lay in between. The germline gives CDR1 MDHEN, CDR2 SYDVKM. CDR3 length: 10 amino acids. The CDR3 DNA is TGTGCCAGCGGGGAAAACATTCAGTACTTC. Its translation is CASGENIQYF.

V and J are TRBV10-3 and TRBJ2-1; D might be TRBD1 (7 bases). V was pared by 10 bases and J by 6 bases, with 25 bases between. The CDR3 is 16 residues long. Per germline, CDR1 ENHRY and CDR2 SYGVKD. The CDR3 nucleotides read TGTGCCAACTCCCGGGGTTTCACAGGGGAGGTCAATGAGCAGTTCTTC. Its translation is CANSRGFTGEVNEQFF.

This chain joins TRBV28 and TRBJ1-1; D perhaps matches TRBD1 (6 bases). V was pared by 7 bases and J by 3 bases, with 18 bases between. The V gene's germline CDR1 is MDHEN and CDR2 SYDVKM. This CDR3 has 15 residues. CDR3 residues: CASTPSRGAYTEAFF. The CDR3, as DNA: TGTGCCAGCACCCCCTCGCGGGGGGCCTACACTGAAGCTTTCTTT. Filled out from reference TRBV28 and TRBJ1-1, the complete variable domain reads DVKVTQSSRYLVKRTGEKVFLECVQDMDHENMFWYRQDPGLGLRLIYFSYDVKMKEKGDIPEGYSVSREKKERFSLILESASTNQTSMYLCASTPSRGAYTEAFFGQGTRLTVV.

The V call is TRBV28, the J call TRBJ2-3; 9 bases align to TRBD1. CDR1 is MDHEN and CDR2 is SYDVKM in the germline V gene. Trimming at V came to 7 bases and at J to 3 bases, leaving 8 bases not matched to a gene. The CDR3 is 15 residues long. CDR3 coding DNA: TGTGCCAGCATTCCCGGGACAGGGACAACAGATACGCAGTATTTT. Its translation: CASIPGTGTTDTQYF.

CDR3 bases: TGTGCCAGCAGCTTAAACGTAGGTACTGAAGCTTTCTTT. Translated: CASSLNVGTEAFF. V and J are TRBV7-7 and TRBJ1-1; no definite D call. The V and J ends lost 2 bases and 5 bases respectively, with 9 bases between them. Germline CDR1 and CDR2: SSHAT and FNYEAQ (reference sequence). The CDR3 spans 13 residues.

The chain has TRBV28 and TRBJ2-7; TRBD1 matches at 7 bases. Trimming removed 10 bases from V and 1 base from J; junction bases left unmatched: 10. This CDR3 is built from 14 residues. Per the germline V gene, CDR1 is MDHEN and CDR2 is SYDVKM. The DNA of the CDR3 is TGTGCCATCCTACAGGGGCCAGGATCCTACGAGCAGTACTTC. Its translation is CAILQGPGSYEQYF.

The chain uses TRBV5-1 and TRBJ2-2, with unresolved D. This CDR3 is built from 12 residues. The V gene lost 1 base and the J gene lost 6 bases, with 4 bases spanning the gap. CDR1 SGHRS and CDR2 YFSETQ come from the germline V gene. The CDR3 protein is CASSLTPGELFF. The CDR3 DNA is TGCGCCAGCAGCTTGACCCCCGGGGAGCTGTTTTTT.

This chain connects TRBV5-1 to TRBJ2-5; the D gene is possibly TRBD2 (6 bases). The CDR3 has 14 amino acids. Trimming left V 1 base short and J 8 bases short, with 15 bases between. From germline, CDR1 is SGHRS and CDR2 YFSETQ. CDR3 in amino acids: CASSLKAGRATQYF. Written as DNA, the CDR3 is TGCGCCAGCAGCTTGAAGGCGGGAAGGGCTACCCAGTACTTC.

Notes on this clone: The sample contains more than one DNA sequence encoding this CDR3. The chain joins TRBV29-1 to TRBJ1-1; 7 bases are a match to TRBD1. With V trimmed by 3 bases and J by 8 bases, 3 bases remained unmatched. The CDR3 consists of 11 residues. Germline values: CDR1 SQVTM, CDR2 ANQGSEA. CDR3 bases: TGCAGCGTTGAGAGGGGGCGGGAAGCTTTCTTT. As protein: CSVERGREAFF.

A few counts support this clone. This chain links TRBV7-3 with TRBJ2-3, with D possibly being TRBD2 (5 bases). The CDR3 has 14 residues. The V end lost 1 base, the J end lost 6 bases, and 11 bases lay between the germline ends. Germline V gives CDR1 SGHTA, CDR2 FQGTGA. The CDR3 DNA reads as TGTGCCAGCAGCTTAAGCGGAGGCAGGGATACGCAGTATTTT. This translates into CASSLSGGRDTQYF.

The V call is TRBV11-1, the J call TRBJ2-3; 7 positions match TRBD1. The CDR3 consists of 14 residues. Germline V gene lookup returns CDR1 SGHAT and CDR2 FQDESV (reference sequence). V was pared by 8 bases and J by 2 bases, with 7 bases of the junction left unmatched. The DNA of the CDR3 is TGTGCCAGCGGGGCGACAGGGCTCACAGATACGCAGTATTTT. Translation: CASGATGLTDTQYF.

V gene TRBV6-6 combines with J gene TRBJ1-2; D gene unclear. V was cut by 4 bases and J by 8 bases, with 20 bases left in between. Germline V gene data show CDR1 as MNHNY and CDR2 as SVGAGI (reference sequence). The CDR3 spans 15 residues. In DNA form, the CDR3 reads TGTGCCAGCAGTTTGGCCCCCCAGACGGGTGGGGGCTACACCTTC. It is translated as CASSLAPQTGGGYTF.

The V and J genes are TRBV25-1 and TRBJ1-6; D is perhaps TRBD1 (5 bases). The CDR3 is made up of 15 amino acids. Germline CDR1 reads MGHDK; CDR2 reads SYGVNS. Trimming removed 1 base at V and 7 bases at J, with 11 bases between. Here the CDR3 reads CASSEFLGANSPLHF. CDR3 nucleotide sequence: TGTGCCAGCAGTGAATTTCTCGGGGCCAATTCACCCCTCCACTTT.

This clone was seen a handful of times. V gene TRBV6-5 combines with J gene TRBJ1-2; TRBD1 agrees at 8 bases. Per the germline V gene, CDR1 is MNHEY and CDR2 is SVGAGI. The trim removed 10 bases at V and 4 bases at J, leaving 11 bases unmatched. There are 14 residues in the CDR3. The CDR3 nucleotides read TGTGCCACCCGGGCGGCAGGGGGCGGCTATGGCTACACCTTC. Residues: CATRAAGGGYGYTF.